Listed below are T cell receptor beta chains from one sample, sequenced in a study of monozygotic twins with inflammatory bowel disease. TCRdb re-called the 5' RACE reads, yielding one record per CDR3 amino acid sequence without DNA. The ten most abundant clones cover approximately 3% of a sample with 150,000 to 200,000 distinct CDR3 sequences. The sequenced material came from blood. The receptors stem from a human donor with ulcerative colitis or Crohn's disease, or a healthy co-twin of an affected twin (not recorded which). CDR3s include the opening cysteine and the closing phenylalanine or tryptophan. Each record gives: J gene, V gene, CDR3 protein.

>TRBJ2-3|TRBV6-5
CASSSGGHSGTTDTQYF
>TRBJ2-5|TRBV11-2
CASSLYNPGQKGETQYF
>TRBJ1-4|TRBV4-3
CASSQGRREGENLFF
>TRBJ2-7|TRBV7-9
CASSLGVRAYEQYF
>TRBJ2-7|TRBV20-1
CSARDQGGIRYEQYF
>TRBJ1-2|TRBV5-1
CASSFYRDGYTF
>TRBJ2-5|TRBV2
CASSAGTAQETQYF
>TRBJ1-2|TRBV6-1
CASTMSGVGYGYTF
>TRBJ2-3|TRBV6-5
CASSYSKREGLRRGDTQYF
>TRBJ2-7|TRBV20-1
CSARELGLPGGYF
>TRBJ2-5|TRBV5-5
CASSLGPHQETQYF
>TRBJ1-1|TRBV15
CATSSRGGARGYTEAFF
>TRBJ2-2|TRBV9
CASSVRPESTGELFF
>TRBJ2-1|TRBV18
CASSTGQGATEQFF
>TRBJ2-3|TRBV24-1
CATSDLQRGPDTQYF
>TRBJ2-1|TRBV20-1
CSARVGTSGRRSYNEQFF
>TRBJ2-1|TRBV5-8
CASSLGKAYYNEQFF
>TRBJ2-2|TRBV5-1
CASSPRSGWTGELFF
>TRBJ2-2|TRBV29-1
CSYTGGTNTGELFF
>TRBJ1-2|TRBV29-1
CSVDRRGGDYGYTF
>TRBJ2-2|TRBV18
CASSPGSGRSGELFF
>TRBJ2-1|TRBV5-5
CASSPRDEQFF
>TRBJ2-1|TRBV18
CASSPSSAGGPHEQFF
>TRBJ1-1|TRBV10-3
CAISVATNTEAFF
>TRBJ2-1|TRBV12-3/TRBV12-4
CASSLTGNNEQFF
>TRBJ2-1|TRBV12-3/TRBV12-4
CASGGLAGGGEQFF
>TRBJ1-1|TRBV6-1
CASSEFGGMNTEAFF
>TRBJ1-6|TRBV5-1
CASSLTGGSPLHF
>TRBJ1-3|TRBV9
CASSPIPSSGNTIYF
>TRBJ2-1|TRBV5-1
CASSFGNRGTTYNEQFF
>TRBJ2-7|TRBV15
CATSRDRLTGEQYF
>TRBJ2-5|TRBV5-1
CASSLNREKTQYF
>TRBJ1-1|TRBV29-1
CSAGEGGRSTAAEAFF
>TRBJ2-4|TRBV19
CASSIISLGAAAKNIQYF
>TRBJ2-2|TRBV5-1
CASRSTLDSFGELFF
>TRBJ2-4|TRBV28
CASSPIGQGGNIQYF
>TRBJ1-6|TRBV10-3
CAISDGNSPLHF
>TRBJ2-1|TRBV24-1
CATSDRWDSDNEQFF
>TRBJ2-5|TRBV10-2
CASSDRLEETQYF
>TRBJ2-1|TRBV29-1
CSVLGQGNEQFF
>TRBJ2-1|TRBV5-1
CASSPTSGPDNEQFF
>TRBJ1-1|TRBV11-2
CASSLDTEAFF
>TRBJ1-1|TRBV20-1
CSASGGRGAEAFF
>TRBJ1-2|TRBV7-2
CASSSEFRYTF
>TRBJ1-1|TRBV12-3/TRBV12-4
CASSFGSMNTEAFF
>TRBJ2-1|TRBV4-3
CASSQDSRATYNEQFF
>TRBJ2-5|TRBV5-1
CASSLGPAGRDQETQYF
>TRBJ2-1|TRBV29-1
CSVQQGAPYNEQFF
>TRBJ2-1|TRBV7-8
CASSFLAEQFF
>TRBJ1-2|TRBV7-3
CASSPGQGSGYTF
>TRBJ2-1|TRBV20-1
CSPTSGSRYEQFF
>TRBJ1-5|TRBV10-3
CAISKDRPSNQPQHF
>TRBJ2-3|TRBV6-6
CASSLTRGTDTQYF